A single T cell receptor beta chain is shown here with its context. TCRdb's table, derived via immunoSEQ multiplex PCR, lists solely in-frame clones and lacks some. The profile shows approximately 31,000 clones, under 95% of them singletons. The data belong to a study of T cell changes during pregnancy in multiple sclerosis. Looked up from germline, CDR1 is GTSNPN and CDR2 is SVGIG (reference sequence). This CDR3 is built from 17 residues. Trimming took 1 base from V and 2 from J; bases not matched to a gene: 6. The TCR was taken from a female donor with multiple sclerosis, enrolled in a pregnancy study. Material: CD4+ T cells from peripheral blood mononuclear cells, obtained in the second trimester of pregnancy. The chain has TRBV30 and TRBJ2-3, with 13 bases aligning to TRBD2. The CDR3 DNA reads as TGTGCCTGGAGTGCGGGACTAGCGGGGACGTACACAGATACGCAGTATTTT. It encodes CAWSAGLAGTYTDTQYF. The entire variable domain, with the rest obtained from reference TRBV30 and TRBJ2-3, is as follows: SQTIHQWPATLVQPVGSPLSLECTVEGTSNPNLYWYRQAAGRGLQLLFYSVGIGQISSEVPQNLSASRPQDRQFILSSKKLLLSDSGFYLCAWSAGLAGTYTDTQYFGPGTRLTVL.